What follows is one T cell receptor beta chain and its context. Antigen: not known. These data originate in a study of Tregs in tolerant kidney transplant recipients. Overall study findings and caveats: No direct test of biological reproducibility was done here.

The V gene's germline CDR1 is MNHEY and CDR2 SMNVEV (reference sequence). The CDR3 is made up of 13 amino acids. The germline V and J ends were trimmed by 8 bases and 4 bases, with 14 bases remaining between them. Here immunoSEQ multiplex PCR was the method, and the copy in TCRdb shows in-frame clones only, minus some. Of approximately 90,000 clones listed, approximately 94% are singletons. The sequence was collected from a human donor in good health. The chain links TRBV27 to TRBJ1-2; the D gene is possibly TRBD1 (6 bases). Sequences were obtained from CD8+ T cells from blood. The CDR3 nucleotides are TGTGCCAGCGGTCGACAGGCAGTCTATGGCTACACCTTC. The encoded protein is CASGRQAVYGYTF.